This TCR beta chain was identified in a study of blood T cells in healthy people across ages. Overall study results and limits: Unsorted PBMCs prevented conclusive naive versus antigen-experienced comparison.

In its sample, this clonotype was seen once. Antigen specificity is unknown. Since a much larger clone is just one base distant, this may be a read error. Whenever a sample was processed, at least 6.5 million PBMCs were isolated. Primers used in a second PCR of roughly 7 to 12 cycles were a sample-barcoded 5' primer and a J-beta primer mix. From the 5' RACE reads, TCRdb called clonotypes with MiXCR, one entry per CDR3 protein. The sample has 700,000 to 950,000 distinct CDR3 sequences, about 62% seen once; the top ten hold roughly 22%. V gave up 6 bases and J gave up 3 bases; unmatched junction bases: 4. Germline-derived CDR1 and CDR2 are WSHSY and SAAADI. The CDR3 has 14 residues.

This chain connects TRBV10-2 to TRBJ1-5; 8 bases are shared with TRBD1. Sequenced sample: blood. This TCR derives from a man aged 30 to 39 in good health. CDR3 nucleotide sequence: TGCGCCAGCAGGGGACAGGAACCCAATCAGCCCCAGCATTTT. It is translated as CASRGQEPNQPQHF.